This T cell receptor (beta chain) is from a study of siplizumab effects on memory and regulatory T cells. Of note for this clone: What it binds is not known.

This CDR3 is 13 amino acids long. The germline V gene encodes CDR1 MNHEY and CDR2 SMNVEV (reference sequence). V lost 6 bases and J lost 5, with 13 bases in between. The study, taken as a whole, reports: Alloreactive sequences that could be traced to unstimulated CD4+ memory cells showed a significant reduction under siplizumab.

Assay used: immunoSEQ multiplex PCR; TCRdb lists only in-frame clones, some missing. Of 55,000 to 70,000 clones listed, more than 80% are singletons. This sequence was found in a human donor in good health. Material: CD8+ T cells sorted from blood. The chain combines TRBV27 with TRBJ1-2; D may be TRBD1 (5 bases). CDR3 protein: CASRGEENYGYTF. CDR3 DNA sequence: TGTGCCAGCAGGGGGGAAGAGAATTATGGCTACACCTTC.